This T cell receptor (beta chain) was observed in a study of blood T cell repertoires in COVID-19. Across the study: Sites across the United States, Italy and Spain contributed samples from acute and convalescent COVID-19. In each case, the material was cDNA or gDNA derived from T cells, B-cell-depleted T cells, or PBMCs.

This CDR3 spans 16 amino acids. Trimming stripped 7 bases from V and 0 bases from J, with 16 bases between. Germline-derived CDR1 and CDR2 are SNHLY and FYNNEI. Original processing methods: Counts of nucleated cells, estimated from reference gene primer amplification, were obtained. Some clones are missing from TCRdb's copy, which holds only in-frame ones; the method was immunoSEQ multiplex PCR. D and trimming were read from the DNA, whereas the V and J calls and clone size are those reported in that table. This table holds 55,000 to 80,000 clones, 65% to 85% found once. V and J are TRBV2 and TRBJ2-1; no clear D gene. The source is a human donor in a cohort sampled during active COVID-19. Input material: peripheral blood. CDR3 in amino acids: CASTSTPRSSYNEQFF. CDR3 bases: TGTGCCAGCACCTCGACCCCGCGGAGCTCCTACAATGAGCAGTTCTTC.